These T cell receptor beta chains were read from a single sample in a study of T cells in localized non-small cell lung cancer. TCRdb keeps only in-frame clones here, not all; method: immunoSEQ multiplex PCR. Of some 80,000 clones in the sample, 84% were seen once. Sequenced here: peripheral blood, sampled before any cancer treatment. Receptors were obtained from a man aged 40-75 years with stage I lung adenocarcinoma. The CDR3 runs from the conserved cysteine through the conserved F or W. D genes are given only for firm matches. Where a row states a size, it is once, few, many or the class of an expanded clone; other rows omit it.

D: .
V: TRBV19
size: .
length: 15
J: TRBJ1-5
CDR3: CASTGYRAGNQPQHF
DNA: TGTGCCAGTACCGGATACAGGGCAGGAAATCAGCCCCAGCATTTT

D: TRBD2
V: TRBV7-6
size: few
length: 17
J: TRBJ2-3
CDR3: CASSARTSGGATDTQYF
DNA: TGTGCCAGCAGCGCCAGGACTAGCGGGGGGGCAACAGATACGCAGTATTTT

D: .
V: TRBV19
size: .
length: 15
J: TRBJ2-2
CDR3: CASRRTASETGELFF
DNA: TGTGCCAGCCGGCGAACGGCTAGCGAAACCGGGGAGCTGTTTTTT

D: .
V: TRBV27
size: once
length: 14
J: TRBJ1-2
CDR3: CASSLSSLTGGYTF
DNA: TGTGCCAGCAGTTTATCTAGTCTAACGGGCGGCTACACCTTC

D: .
V: TRBV18
size: .
length: 12
J: TRBJ1-1
CDR3: CASSSKNTEAFF
DNA: TGTGCCAGCTCGTCCAAGAACACTGAAGCTTTCTTT

D: TRBD1
V: TRBV7-2
size: .
length: 17
J: TRBJ1-4
CDR3: CASSQGQFYGTNEKLFF
DNA: TGTGCCAGCAGCCAGGGACAGTTTTACGGAACTAATGAAAAACTGTTTTTT

D: TRBD2
V: TRBV9
size: .
length: 15
J: TRBJ2-3
CDR3: CASSTTSGGTDTQYF
DNA: TGTGCCAGCAGCACCACTAGCGGGGGCACAGATACGCAGTATTTT

D: TRBD2
V: TRBV5-4
size: once
length: 15
J: TRBJ2-3
CDR3: CASVDVAGGPDTQYF
DNA: TGTGCCAGCGTCGACGTAGCGGGAGGACCAGATACGCAGTATTTT

D: TRBD2
V: TRBV9
size: .
length: 17
J: TRBJ2-2
CDR3: CASSPTSGRSGTGELFF
DNA: TGTGCCAGCAGCCCGACTAGCGGGAGAAGTGGAACCGGGGAGCTGTTTTTT

D: TRBD2
V: TRBV7-8
size: .
length: 16
J: TRBJ2-1
CDR3: CASSLNGGANVGEQFF
DNA: TGTGCCAGCAGCTTAAACGGGGGGGCGAACGTTGGGGAGCAGTTCTTC

D: .
V: TRBV30
size: .
length: 15
J: TRBJ1-2
CDR3: CAWSVRGGQEIRNTF
DNA: TGTGCCTGGAGTGTACGAGGGGGGCAGGAAATTAGGAACACCTTC

D: .
V: TRBV11-3
size: .
length: 13
J: TRBJ2-1
CDR3: CASRGGGNNEQFF
DNA: TGTGCCAGCAGGGGTGGGGGGAACAATGAGCAGTTCTTC

D: .
V: TRBV29-1
size: .
length: 10
J: TRBJ2-5
CDR3: CSGRWETQYF
DNA: TGCAGCGGTAGATGGGAGACCCAGTACTTC

D: .
V: TRBV7-3
size: .
length: 15
J: TRBJ2-6
CDR3: CASSFQGLGANVLTF
DNA: TGTGCCAGCAGCTTTCAGGGGCTTGGGGCCAACGTCCTGACTTTC

D: TRBD1
V: TRBV14
size: .
length: 15
J: TRBJ2-1
CDR3: CASSHWTGSYNEQFF
DNA: TGTGCCAGCAGCCATTGGACAGGGTCCTACAATGAGCAGTTCTTC

D: TRBD2
V: TRBV7-3
size: .
length: 15
J: TRBJ2-2
CDR3: CASSPGLAGTGELFF
DNA: TGTGCCAGCAGCCCGGGACTAGCGGGGACCGGGGAGCTGTTTTTT

D: .
V: TRBV7-9
size: .
length: 14
J: TRBJ2-3
CDR3: CASSALVWADTQYF
DNA: TGTGCCAGCAGCGCCCTAGTTTGGGCAGATACGCAGTATTTT